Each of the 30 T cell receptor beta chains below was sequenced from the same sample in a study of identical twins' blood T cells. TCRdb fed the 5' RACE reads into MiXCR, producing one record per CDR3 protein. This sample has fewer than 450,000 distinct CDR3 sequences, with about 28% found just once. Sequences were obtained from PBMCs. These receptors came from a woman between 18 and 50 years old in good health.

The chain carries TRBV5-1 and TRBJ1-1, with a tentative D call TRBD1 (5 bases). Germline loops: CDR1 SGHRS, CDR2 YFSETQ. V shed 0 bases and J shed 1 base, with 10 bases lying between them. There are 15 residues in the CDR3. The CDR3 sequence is CASSLDGTQNTEAFF. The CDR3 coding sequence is TGCGCCAGCAGCTTGGACGGGACGCAGAACACTGAAGCTTTCTTT.

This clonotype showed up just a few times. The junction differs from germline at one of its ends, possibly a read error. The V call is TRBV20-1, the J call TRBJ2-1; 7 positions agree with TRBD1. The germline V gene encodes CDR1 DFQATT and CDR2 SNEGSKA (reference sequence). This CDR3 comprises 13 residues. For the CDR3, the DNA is TGCAGTGTCGGGACAGTCATCTACAACGAGCAGTTCTTC. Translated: CSVGTVIYNEQFF.

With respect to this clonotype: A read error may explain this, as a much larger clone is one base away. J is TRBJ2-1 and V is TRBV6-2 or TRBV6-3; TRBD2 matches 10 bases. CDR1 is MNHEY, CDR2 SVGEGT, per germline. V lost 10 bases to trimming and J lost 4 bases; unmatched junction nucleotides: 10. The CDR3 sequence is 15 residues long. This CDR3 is CANSPGTSEYNEQFF. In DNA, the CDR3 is TGTGCCAACAGCCCCGGGACTAGCGAGTACAATGAGCAGTTCTTC.

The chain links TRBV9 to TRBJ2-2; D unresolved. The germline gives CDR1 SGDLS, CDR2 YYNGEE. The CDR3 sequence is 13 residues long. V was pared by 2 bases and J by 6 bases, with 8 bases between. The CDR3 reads CASSVEDPGELFF. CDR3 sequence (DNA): TGTGCCAGCAGCGTCGAGGATCCCGGGGAGCTGTTTTTT. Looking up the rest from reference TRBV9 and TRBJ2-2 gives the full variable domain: DSGVTQTPKHLITATGQRVTLRCSPRSGDLSVYWYQQSLDQGLQFLIQYYNGEERAKGNILERFSAQQFPDLHSELNLSSLELGDSALYFCASSVEDPGELFFGEGSRLTVL.

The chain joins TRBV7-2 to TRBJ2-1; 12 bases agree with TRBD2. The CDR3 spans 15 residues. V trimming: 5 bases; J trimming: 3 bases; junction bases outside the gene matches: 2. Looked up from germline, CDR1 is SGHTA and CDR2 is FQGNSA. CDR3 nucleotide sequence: TGTGCCAGCAGCATGACTAGCGGGGGCTACAATGAGCAGTTCTTC. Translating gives CASSMTSGGYNEQFF.

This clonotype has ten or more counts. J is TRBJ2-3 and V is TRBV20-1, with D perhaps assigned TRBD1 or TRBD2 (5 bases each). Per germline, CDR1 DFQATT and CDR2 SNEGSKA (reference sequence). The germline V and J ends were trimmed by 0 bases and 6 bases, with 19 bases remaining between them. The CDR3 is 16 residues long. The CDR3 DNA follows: TGCAGTGCTAGAGATCTTCGGGACCAAGGGGCTGATACGCAGTATTTT. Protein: CSARDLRDQGADTQYF.

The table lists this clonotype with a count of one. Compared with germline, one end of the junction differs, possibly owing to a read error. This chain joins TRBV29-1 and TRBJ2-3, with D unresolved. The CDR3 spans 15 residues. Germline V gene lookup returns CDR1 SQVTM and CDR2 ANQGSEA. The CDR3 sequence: CSVGAMGRSTDTLYF. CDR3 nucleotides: TGCAGCGTGGGTGCTATGGGAAGGAGCACAGATACGCTGTATTTT.

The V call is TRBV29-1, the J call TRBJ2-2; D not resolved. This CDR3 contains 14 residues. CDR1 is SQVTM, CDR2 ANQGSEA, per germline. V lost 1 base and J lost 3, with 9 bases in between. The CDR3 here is CSVEARDHTGELFF. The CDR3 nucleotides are TGCAGCGTTGAAGCCCGTGACCACACCGGGGAGCTGTTTTTT.

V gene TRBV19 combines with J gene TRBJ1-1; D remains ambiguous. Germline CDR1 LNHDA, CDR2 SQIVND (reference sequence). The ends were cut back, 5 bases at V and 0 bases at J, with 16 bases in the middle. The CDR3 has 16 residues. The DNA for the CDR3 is TGTGCCAGTAGTGCTTGGGGTAGCCATATGAACACTGAAGCTTTCTTT. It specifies CASSAWGSHMNTEAFF.

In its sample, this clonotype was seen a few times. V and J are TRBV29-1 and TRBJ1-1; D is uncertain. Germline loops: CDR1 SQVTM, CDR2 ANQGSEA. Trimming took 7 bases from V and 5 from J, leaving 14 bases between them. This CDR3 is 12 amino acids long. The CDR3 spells CSGRLQRTEAFF. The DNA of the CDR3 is TGCAGCGGCCGTCTTCAGAGGACTGAAGCTTTCTTT.

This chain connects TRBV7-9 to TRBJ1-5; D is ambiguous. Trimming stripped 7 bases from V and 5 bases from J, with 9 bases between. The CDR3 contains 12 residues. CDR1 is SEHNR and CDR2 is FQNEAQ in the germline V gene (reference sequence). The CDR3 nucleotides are TGTGCCAGCATCGAGCTAGATCAGCCCCAGCATTTT. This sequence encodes CASIELDQPQHF.

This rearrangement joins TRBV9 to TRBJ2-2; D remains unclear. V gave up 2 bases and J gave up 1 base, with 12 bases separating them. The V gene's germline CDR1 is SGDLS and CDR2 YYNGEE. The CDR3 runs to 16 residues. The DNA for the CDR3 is TGTGCCAGCAGCGTTTTCCCAGGAGAGAACACCGGGGAGCTGTTTTTT. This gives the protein CASSVFPGENTGELFF.

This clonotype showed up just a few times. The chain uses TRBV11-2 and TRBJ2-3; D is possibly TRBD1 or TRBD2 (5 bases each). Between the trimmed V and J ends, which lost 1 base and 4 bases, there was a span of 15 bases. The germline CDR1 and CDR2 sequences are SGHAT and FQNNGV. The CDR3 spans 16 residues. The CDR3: CASSLARVGVSDTQYF. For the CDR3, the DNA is TGTGCCAGCAGCTTAGCAAGAGTGGGGGTCTCAGATACGCAGTATTTT. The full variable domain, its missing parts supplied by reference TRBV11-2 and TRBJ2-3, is EAGVAQSPRYKIIEKRQSVAFWCNPISGHATLYWYQQILGQGPKLLIQFQNNGVVDDSQLPKDRFSAERLKGVDSTLKIQPAKLEDSAVYLCASSLARVGVSDTQYFGPGTRLTVL.

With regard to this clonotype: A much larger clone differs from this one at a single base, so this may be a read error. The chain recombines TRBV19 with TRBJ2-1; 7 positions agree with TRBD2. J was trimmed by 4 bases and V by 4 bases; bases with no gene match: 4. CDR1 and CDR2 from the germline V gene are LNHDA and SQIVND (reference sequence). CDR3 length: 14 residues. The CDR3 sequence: CASSRPAGYNEQFF. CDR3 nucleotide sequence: TGTGCCAGTAGTAGACCAGCGGGGTACAATGAGCAGTTCTTC.

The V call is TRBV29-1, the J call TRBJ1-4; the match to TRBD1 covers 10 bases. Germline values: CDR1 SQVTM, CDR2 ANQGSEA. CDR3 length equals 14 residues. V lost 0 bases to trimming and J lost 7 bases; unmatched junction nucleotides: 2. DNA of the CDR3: TGCAGCGTTGAAGACAGGACAGGGGGTGAAAAACTGTTTTTT. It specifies CSVEDRTGGEKLFF.

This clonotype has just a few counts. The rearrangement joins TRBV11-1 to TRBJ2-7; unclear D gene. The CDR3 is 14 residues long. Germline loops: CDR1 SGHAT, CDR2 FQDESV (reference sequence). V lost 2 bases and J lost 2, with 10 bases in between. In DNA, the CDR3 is TGTGCCAGCAGCTTATATTTAGATACCTACGAGCAGTACTTC. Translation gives CASSLYLDTYEQYF.

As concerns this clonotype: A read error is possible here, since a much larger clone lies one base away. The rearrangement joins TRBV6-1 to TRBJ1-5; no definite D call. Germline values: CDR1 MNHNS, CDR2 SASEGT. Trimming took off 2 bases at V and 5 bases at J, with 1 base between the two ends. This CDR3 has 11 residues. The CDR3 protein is CASSEYQPQHF. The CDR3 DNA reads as TGTGCCAGCAGTGAATATCAGCCCCAGCATTTT.

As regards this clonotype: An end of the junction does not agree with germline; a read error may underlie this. The CDR3 spells CSSGVTDTQYF. In DNA, the CDR3 is TGTTCCAGCGGGGTCACAGATACGCAGTATTTT. The chain is built from TRBV6-6 and TRBJ2-3, with 7 positions matching TRBD2. CDR1 MNHNY and CDR2 SVGAGI come from the germline V gene (reference sequence). This CDR3 has 11 residues.

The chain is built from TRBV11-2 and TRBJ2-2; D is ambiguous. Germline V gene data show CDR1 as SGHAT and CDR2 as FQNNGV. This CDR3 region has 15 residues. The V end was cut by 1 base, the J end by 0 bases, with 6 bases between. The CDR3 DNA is TGTGCCAGCAGCTTAGGGCACACGAACACCGGGGAGCTGTTTTTT. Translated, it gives CASSLGHTNTGELFF.

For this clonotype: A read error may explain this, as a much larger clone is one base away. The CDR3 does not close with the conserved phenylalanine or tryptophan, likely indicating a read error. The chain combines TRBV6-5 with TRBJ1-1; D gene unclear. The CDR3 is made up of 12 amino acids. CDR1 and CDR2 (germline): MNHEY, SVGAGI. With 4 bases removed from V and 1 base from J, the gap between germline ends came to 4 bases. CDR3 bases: TGTGCCAGCAGTTCAAAGAACACTGAAGCTTTCTCT. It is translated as CASSSKNTEAFS.

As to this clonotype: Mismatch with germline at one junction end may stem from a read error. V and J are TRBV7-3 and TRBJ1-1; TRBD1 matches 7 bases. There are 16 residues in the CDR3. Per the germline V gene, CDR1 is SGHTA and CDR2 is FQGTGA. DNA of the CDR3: TGTGCCAGCAGCTTAGGGCGACAGGGATTTCACACTGAAACTTTCTTT. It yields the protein CASSLGRQGFHTETFF.

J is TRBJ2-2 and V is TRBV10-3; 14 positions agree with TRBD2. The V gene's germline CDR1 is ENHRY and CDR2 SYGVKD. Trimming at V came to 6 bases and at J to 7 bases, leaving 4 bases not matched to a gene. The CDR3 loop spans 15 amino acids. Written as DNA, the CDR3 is TGTGCCATCAGGGGACTAGCGGGAGATATCGGGGAGCTGTTTTTT. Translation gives CAIRGLAGDIGELFF.

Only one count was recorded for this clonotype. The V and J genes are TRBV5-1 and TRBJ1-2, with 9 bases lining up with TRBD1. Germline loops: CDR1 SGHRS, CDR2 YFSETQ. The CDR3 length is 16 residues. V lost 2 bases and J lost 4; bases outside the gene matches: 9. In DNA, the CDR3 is TGCGCCAGCAGCTTCACCGGGACAGGGACTCCCTATGGCTACACCTTC. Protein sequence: CASSFTGTGTPYGYTF.

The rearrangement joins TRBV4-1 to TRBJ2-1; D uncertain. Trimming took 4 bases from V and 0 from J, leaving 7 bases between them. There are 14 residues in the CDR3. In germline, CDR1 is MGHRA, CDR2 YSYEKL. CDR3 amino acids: CASSPQVSYNEQFF. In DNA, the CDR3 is TGCGCCAGCAGCCCACAAGTCTCCTACAATGAGCAGTTCTTC.

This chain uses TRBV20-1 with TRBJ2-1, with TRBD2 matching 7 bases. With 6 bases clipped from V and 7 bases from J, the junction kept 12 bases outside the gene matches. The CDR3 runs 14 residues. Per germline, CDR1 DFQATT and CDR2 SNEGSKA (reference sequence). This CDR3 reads CSARAAGVGNEQFF. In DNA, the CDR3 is TGCAGTGCAAGGGCTGCGGGAGTGGGTAATGAGCAGTTCTTC.

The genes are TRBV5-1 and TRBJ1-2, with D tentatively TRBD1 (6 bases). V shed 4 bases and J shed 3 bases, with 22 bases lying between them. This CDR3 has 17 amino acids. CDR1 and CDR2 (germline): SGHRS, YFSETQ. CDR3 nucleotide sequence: TGCGCCAGCAGCCATGATGGTGGACGGGGGCTGGACTATGGCTACACCTTC. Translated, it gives CASSHDGGRGLDYGYTF.

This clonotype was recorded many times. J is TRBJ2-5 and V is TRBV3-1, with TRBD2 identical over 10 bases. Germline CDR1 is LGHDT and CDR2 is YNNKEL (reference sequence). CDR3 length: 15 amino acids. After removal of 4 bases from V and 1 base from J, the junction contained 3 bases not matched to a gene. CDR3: CASSLRTSGQETQYF. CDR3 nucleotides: TGTGCCAGCAGCCTTCGGACTAGCGGCCAAGAGACCCAGTACTTC.

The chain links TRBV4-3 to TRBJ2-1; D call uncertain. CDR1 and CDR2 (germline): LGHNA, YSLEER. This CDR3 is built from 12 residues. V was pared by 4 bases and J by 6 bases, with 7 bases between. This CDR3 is CASSPDRNEQFF. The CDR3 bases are TGCGCCAGCAGCCCTGATCGCAATGAGCAGTTCTTC.

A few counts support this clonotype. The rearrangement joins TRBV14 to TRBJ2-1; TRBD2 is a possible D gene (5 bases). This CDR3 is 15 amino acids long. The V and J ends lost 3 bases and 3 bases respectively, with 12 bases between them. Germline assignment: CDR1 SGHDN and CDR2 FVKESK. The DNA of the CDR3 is TGTGCCAGCAGCCAGAGGGCAACCTACTACAATGAGCAGTTCTTC. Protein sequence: CASSQRATYYNEQFF.

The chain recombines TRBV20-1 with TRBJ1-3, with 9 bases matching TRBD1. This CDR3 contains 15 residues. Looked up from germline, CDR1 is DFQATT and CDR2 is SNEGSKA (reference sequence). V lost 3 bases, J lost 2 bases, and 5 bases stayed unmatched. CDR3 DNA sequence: TGCAGTGCTAGCGATGACAGGGGGACTGGAAACACCATATATTTT. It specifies CSASDDRGTGNTIYF.